Described below is a single TCR beta chain sequence and its context. Its specificity is not known. Genomic DNA of each subset was evenly split across several immunoSEQ plates. Here immunoSEQ multiplex PCR was the method, and the copy in TCRdb shows in-frame clones only, minus some. The sample gives 1.5 million to 1.9 million clones, 95% to 99% of which show up once; roughly 0.45% is in the top ten. These data come from a study of shared clonotypes between healthy human individuals. Broader study findings: Clonotypes that were shared across a handful of donors made up approximately 5% of naive CD4 clonotypes. The rarefaction results pointed to incomplete sorted-subset sequencing despite large depth.

The V gene's germline CDR1 is LNHDA and CDR2 SQIVND (reference sequence). This CDR3 is built from 14 residues. Trimming cost V 6 bases and J 2 bases; bases outside gene matches: 2. This chain connects TRBV19 to TRBJ1-5; the match to TRBD1 covers 9 bases. The TCR was taken from a man in his thirties or forties in good health. Source material: naive CD4+ T cells sorted from blood. Indicated subset: CD45RA+ positively selected. The CDR3 DNA reads as TGTGCCAGTAGAAGGGACAGGGGCAATCAGCCCCAGCATTTT. Translating it yields CASRRDRGNQPQHF.